Below are 21 T cell receptor beta chains sequenced from a single sample in a study of blood T cell repertoires in COVID-19. TCRdb's copy holds only in-frame clones and misses some; the assay was immunoSEQ multiplex PCR. Of some 270,000 clones in the sample, more than 75% were seen once. Specimen: PBMCs or T cells enriched from blood (not recorded which). These receptors originate from a woman in her 50s who had been exposed to COVID-19.

This chain connects TRBV5-6 to TRBJ2-7, with 11 bases identical to TRBD2. The CDR3 extends over 15 amino acids. Germline V gene data show CDR1 as SGHDT and CDR2 as YYEEEE. After removal of 4 bases from V and 2 bases from J, the junction contained 5 bases not matched to a gene. CDR3 coding DNA: TGTGCCAGCAGCATACTAGCGGGGGTTCCCTACGAGCAGTACTTC. This codes for CASSILAGVPYEQYF.

The chain recombines TRBV29-1 with TRBJ1-2; D remains unclear. Trimming removed 7 bases from V and 0 bases from J, with 15 bases in between. The germline V gene encodes CDR1 SQVTM and CDR2 ANQGSEA. The CDR3 has 14 residues. The CDR3 region is CSATERNTNYGYTF. The CDR3, as DNA: TGCAGCGCAACGGAGAGAAATACTAACTATGGCTACACCTTC.

This clone was recorded a few times. The genes are TRBV29-1 and TRBJ2-5; D gene uncertain. Trimming stripped 6 bases from V and 7 bases from J, with 18 bases between. The CDR3 has 13 residues. CDR1 and CDR2 from the germline V gene are SQVTM and ANQGSEA. The CDR3 DNA is TGCAGCGTGGCCGAGCAGGCCCGTAGGACCCAGTACTTC. This gives the protein CSVAEQARRTQYF.

The rearrangement links TRBV6-4 to TRBJ1-5, with D unclear. The CDR3 totals 13 residues. The ends were cut back, 3 bases at V and 5 bases at J, with 8 bases in the middle. Germline V lookup: CDR1 MRHNA, CDR2 SNTAGT. CDR3: CASSEGRDQPQHF. The CDR3 DNA follows: TGTGCCAGCAGTGAGGGGAGGGATCAGCCCCAGCATTTT.

V and J are TRBV9 and TRBJ2-2; weak D call: TRBD2 (6 bases). This CDR3 region has 15 residues. With 4 bases removed from V and 3 bases from J, the gap between germline ends came to 13 bases. Germline V gives CDR1 SGDLS, CDR2 YYNGEE. This CDR3 is CASSLVGGDTGELFF. The DNA of the CDR3 is TGTGCCAGCAGCCTCGTCGGAGGGGACACCGGGGAGCTGTTTTTT.

This clone was found once. CDR3 nucleotides: TGTGCCACCCAAACCCGGGACACCCGAGGCGAGCAGTACTTC. It codes for CATQTRDTRGEQYF. The chain joins TRBV19 to TRBJ2-7; maybe TRBD1 (6 bases). Between the trimmed V and J ends, which lost 10 bases and 6 bases, there was a span of 22 bases. Looked up from germline, CDR1 is LNHDA and CDR2 is SQIVND (reference sequence). There are 14 residues in the CDR3.

The chain has TRBV29-1 and TRBJ1-1; TRBD1 matches at 8 bases. The CDR3 has 11 residues. V trimming: 8 bases; J trimming: 4 bases; junction bases outside the gene matches: 3. Germline CDR1 is SQVTM and CDR2 is ANQGSEA. The CDR3 DNA reads as TGCAGCTTTACAGGGGGCACTGAAGCTTTCTTT. It specifies CSFTGGTEAFF.

V and J are TRBV28 and TRBJ1-1; a weak D match, TRBD1 (6 bases). The V gene's germline CDR1 is MDHEN and CDR2 SYDVKM. The CDR3 extends over 16 amino acids. V dropped 4 bases and J dropped 5 bases, with 20 bases sitting between them. The CDR3 DNA is TGTGCCAGCAGTTCGGGTCAGGTTCTAAGGGGGACTGAAGCTTTCTTT. Translating it yields CASSSGQVLRGTEAFF.

V gene TRBV7-3 combines with J gene TRBJ2-3; weak D call: TRBD2 (5 bases). Trimming pared 4 bases from V and 10 bases from J, leaving 15 bases between. Germline CDR1 is SGHTA and CDR2 is FQGTGA. The CDR3 sequence is 13 residues long. CDR3 in amino acids: CASSSSAVEAQYF. In nucleotides, the CDR3 is TGTGCCAGCAGCTCGAGTGCGGTGGAGGCGCAGTATTTT.

The chain combines TRBV10-3 with TRBJ2-7; no clear D. This CDR3 is 13 amino acids long. Germline V CDR1 and CDR2: ENHRY, SYGVKD. The V end lost 7 bases, the J end lost 6 bases, and 16 bases lay between the germline ends. The CDR3 coding sequence is TGTGCCATCACGCCACAAGTTGGTGGCGAGCAGTACTTC. It translates to CAITPQVGGEQYF.

The CDR3 loop is CASSSPSSDGDREFF. CDR3 bases: TGTGCCAGCAGTTCCCCCTCCTCGGACGGGGACAGGGAGTTCTTC. The chain couples TRBV28 to TRBJ2-1; 9 bases match TRBD1. The junction had 15 bases not matched to a gene; V was cut back by 4 bases and J by 14 bases. The germline CDR1 and CDR2 sequences are MDHEN and SYDVKM. The CDR3 length is 15 residues.

The V and J genes are TRBV5-4 and TRBJ2-7, with 9 bases that match TRBD1. The CDR3 runs to 17 residues. CDR1 is SGHNT and CDR2 is YYREEE in the germline V gene (reference sequence). Losses at the gene ends were 3 bases for V and 5 bases for J; bases not matched to a gene: 15. Written as DNA, the CDR3 is TGTGCCAGCAGCTCACGGGCGCCGGGACAGGGAGCCGACGAGCAGTACTTC. Protein sequence: CASSSRAPGQGADEQYF.

The chain links TRBV6-5 to TRBJ2-1, with a weak D call TRBD1 (6 bases). The CDR3 covers 14 residues. Germline lookup yields CDR1 MNHEY and CDR2 SVGAGI. Trimming stripped 6 bases from V and 5 bases from J, with 14 bases between. The CDR3 DNA reads TGTGCCAGCAGCGCAGGGGCAAGAGACAATGAGCAGTTCTTC. Residues: CASSAGARDNEQFF.

The V and J genes are TRBV10-3 and TRBJ2-2; TRBD1 matches at 11 bases. Looked up from germline, CDR1 is ENHRY and CDR2 is SYGVKD. This CDR3 region has 17 residues. Trimming cost V 5 bases and J 5 bases; bases outside gene matches: 10. The CDR3 here is CAISPRGQGDGTGELFF. The CDR3, as DNA: TGTGCCATCAGTCCTCGGGGACAGGGGGATGGGACCGGGGAGCTGTTTTTT.

The rearrangement joins TRBV28 to TRBJ1-1; 10 bases are a match to TRBD1. The CDR3 contains 13 residues. Germline CDR1 reads MDHEN; CDR2 reads SYDVKM. V lost 6 bases and J lost 3; bases outside the gene matches: 1. Here the CDR3 reads CASRGTGDTEAFF. The CDR3 region has the DNA TGTGCCAGCAGAGGGACAGGGGACACTGAAGCTTTCTTT.

V usage is TRBV5-1 and J usage is TRBJ1-1; D is unresolved. Germline CDR1 reads SGHRS; CDR2 reads YFSETQ. This CDR3 region has 15 residues. V was pared by 2 bases and J by 0 bases, with 11 bases between. The CDR3 loop reads CASSLHLTVNTEAFF. DNA for the CDR3: TGCGCCAGCAGCTTACACCTTACAGTGAACACTGAAGCTTTCTTT.

This chain joins TRBV28 and TRBJ1-3, with TRBD1 matching 7 bases. V shed 5 bases, J shed 2 bases, and the junction held 15 bases outside the gene matches. Looked up from germline, CDR1 is MDHEN and CDR2 is SYDVKM. This CDR3 spans 18 amino acids. The CDR3, as DNA: TGTGCCAGCAGTCGAAGGGCCAAAAACAGGGGAGCTGGAAACACCATATATTTT. It translates to CASSRRAKNRGAGNTIYF.

V gene TRBV20-1 combines with J gene TRBJ1-1, with unresolved D. From germline, CDR1 is DFQATT and CDR2 SNEGSKA (reference sequence). CDR3 length equals 10 residues. V was shortened by 6 bases and J by 6 bases, with 8 bases between the two germline ends. The CDR3 region is CSASRAEAFF. CDR3 DNA: TGCAGTGCCTCGAGGGCTGAAGCTTTCTTT.

The V gene is TRBV5-6, the J gene TRBJ1-2; the D gene is possibly TRBD1 (5 bases). The V and J ends lost 6 bases and 5 bases respectively, with 11 bases between them. This CDR3 is 12 amino acids long. CDR1 is SGHDT, CDR2 YYEEEE, per germline. CDR3 sequence reads: CASNQGRYGYTF. CDR3 coding DNA: TGTGCCAGCAACCAGGGTAGATATGGCTACACCTTC.

The chain employs TRBV19 and TRBJ2-3, with 7 bases lining up with TRBD2. Germline-derived CDR1 and CDR2 are LNHDA and SQIVND (reference sequence). This CDR3 spans 19 amino acids. V trimming: 2 bases; J trimming: 0 bases; junction bases outside the gene matches: 14. CDR3 bases: TGTGCCAGTAGTATATGGGGCGAGCGGGGAAAGGGGAGCACAGATACGCAGTATTTT. Amino acids: CASSIWGERGKGSTDTQYF.

This chain joins TRBV18 and TRBJ2-1; perhaps TRBD2 as D (5 bases). The CDR3 sequence is 13 residues long. Looked up from germline, CDR1 is KGHSH and CDR2 is LQKENI. V shed 6 bases and J shed 7 bases, with 13 bases lying between them. CDR3 DNA: TGTGCCAGCTCCCTAAGGACTGCTAATGAGCAGTTCTTC. It translates to CASSLRTANEQFF.